The 24 T cell receptor beta chains below were found in one sample sequenced in a study of cytomegalovirus exposure and HLA in healthy donors. PCR primers comprised 60 Vbeta and 13 Jbeta primers. Sequenced by immunoSEQ multiplex PCR; TCRdb stores in-frame clones only, minus some. The sample records around 200,000 clones, approximately 79% being singletons. The sequencing sample was made of PBMCs. Every receptor here comes from a young woman in good health and CMV-seronegative.

V gene TRBV7-9 combines with J gene TRBJ1-1; D ambiguous. The germline CDR1 and CDR2 sequences are SEHNR and FQNEAQ (reference sequence). This CDR3 region has 12 residues. V lost 5 bases and J 6 bases, leaving 10 bases between the germline ends. The CDR3 DNA follows: TGTGCCAGCAGCCGGGGAGGGCCTGAAGCTTTCTTT. Translating gives CASSRGGPEAFF.

J is TRBJ2-5 and V is TRBV28; 10 bases line up with TRBD1. The trim removed 5 bases at V and 5 bases at J, leaving 8 bases unmatched. The CDR3 consists of 15 residues. Germline values: CDR1 MDHEN, CDR2 SYDVKM. CDR3 sequence (DNA): TGTGCCAGCAGTCAACCGGGACAGGGGTTGGAGACCCAGTACTTC. Protein product: CASSQPGQGLETQYF. Based on the CDR3 plus reference TRBV28 and TRBJ2-5, the full variable domain is DVKVTQSSRYLVKRTGEKVFLECVQDMDHENMFWYRQDPGLGLRLIYFSYDVKMKEKGDIPEGYSVSREKKERFSLILESASTNQTSMYLCASSQPGQGLETQYFGPGTRLLVL.

This chain connects TRBV7-2 to TRBJ1-2, with D maybe TRBD1 (5 bases). V lost 2 bases to trimming and J lost 8 bases, with 21 bases between them. The CDR3 length is 16 residues. Germline V gene data show CDR1 as SGHTA and CDR2 as FQGNSA. The CDR3: CASSLSSRDYPVGYTF. The CDR3 nucleotides read TGTGCCAGCAGCTTATCGTCACGGGACTATCCAGTAGGCTACACCTTC.

This clone has more than one count but fewer than ten. This chain uses TRBV6-5 with TRBJ1-1; a possible D gene is TRBD1 (5 bases). V lost 8 bases and J 3 bases, leaving 10 bases between the germline ends. The CDR3 totals 12 residues. Germline V gene sequence: CDR1 MNHEY, CDR2 SVGAGI. Here the CDR3 reads CASGGWDTEAFF. CDR3 nucleotide sequence: TGTGCCAGCGGGGGGTGGGACACTGAAGCTTTCTTT.

This clone has a single count. This chain uses TRBV9 with TRBJ1-2, with D maybe TRBD1 (6 bases). Germline CDR1 is SGDLS and CDR2 is YYNGEE. CDR3 length equals 15 residues. Trimming cost V 5 bases and J 3 bases, with 17 bases left between them. The CDR3 region has the DNA TGTGCCAGCAGTGGGACATCCATGAAAGACTATGGCTACACCTTC. Translated: CASSGTSMKDYGYTF.

This chain uses TRBV27 with TRBJ2-1; TRBD1 aligns across 11 bases. There are 14 residues in the CDR3. Germline values: CDR1 MNHEY, CDR2 SMNVEV (reference sequence). V lost 5 bases, J lost 7 bases, and 4 bases stayed unmatched. For the CDR3, the DNA is TGTGCCAGCAGTGGGCGGGACAGGGGGAATGAGCAGTTCTTC. Encoded protein: CASSGRDRGNEQFF.

V gene TRBV5-1 combines with J gene TRBJ2-1, with 13 bases identical to TRBD2. The V and J ends lost 4 bases and 7 bases, in that order; junction bases with no gene match: 11. CDR1 SGHRS and CDR2 YFSETQ come from the germline V gene. The CDR3 is 17 residues long. The CDR3 sequence: CASSAETSGGFRNEQFF. The CDR3 DNA sequence: TGCGCCAGCAGCGCCGAGACTAGCGGGGGGTTTCGGAATGAGCAGTTCTTC.

This chain uses TRBV28 with TRBJ2-7; 9 nucleotides line up with TRBD2. V dropped 7 bases and J dropped 5; count of bases not matched to a gene: 9. The CDR3 runs 14 residues. Per germline, CDR1 MDHEN and CDR2 SYDVKM. CDR3 protein: CASTDSGREDEQYF. CDR3 sequence (DNA): TGTGCCAGCACCGATAGCGGGAGAGAGGACGAGCAGTACTTC.

This rearrangement joins TRBV7-9 to TRBJ1-5; D not resolved. Germline CDR1 SEHNR, CDR2 FQNEAQ (reference sequence). The CDR3 spans 15 residues. Trimming removed 1 base at V and 0 bases at J, with 7 bases between. CDR3 residues: CASSLGGHSNQPQHF. CDR3 DNA sequence: TGTGCCAGCAGCTTAGGAGGGCATAGCAATCAGCCCCAGCATTTT.

This chain links TRBV28 with TRBJ2-3; D gene ambiguous. V gave up 5 bases and J gave up 2 bases, with 14 bases separating them. Looked up from germline, CDR1 is MDHEN and CDR2 is SYDVKM. The CDR3 loop spans 15 amino acids. Here the CDR3 reads CASSPLRGPTDTQYF. DNA for the CDR3: TGTGCCAGCAGTCCTCTTCGAGGCCCCACAGATACGCAGTATTTT.

The CDR3 DNA is TGTGCCAGCTCACCGGATGGGGACAGTAAGGATGGCTACACCTTC. Protein product: CASSPDGDSKDGYTF. The chain carries TRBV18 and TRBJ1-2, with 7 nucleotides matching TRBD1. Losses at the gene ends were 3 bases for V and 6 bases for J; bases not matched to a gene: 10. Germline CDR1 is KGHSH and CDR2 is LQKENI. The CDR3 length is 15 residues. Using reference TRBV18 and TRBJ1-2 for the parts outside the CDR3, the full variable domain is NAGVMQNPRHLVRRRGQEARLRCSPMKGHSHVYWYRQLPEEGLKFMVYLQKENIIDESGMPKERFSAEFPKEGPSILRIQQVVRGDSAAYFCASSPDGDSKDGYTFGSGTRLTVV.

The chain is built from TRBV4-1 and TRBJ2-5; 12 bases fit TRBD2. V lost 5 bases to trimming and J lost 2 bases; unmatched junction nucleotides: 3. CDR1 and CDR2 from the germline V gene are MGHRA and YSYEKL. This CDR3 region has 15 residues. This CDR3 is CASSALAGGQETQYF. The CDR3 nucleotides are TGCGCCAGCAGCGCTCTAGCGGGAGGGCAAGAGACCCAGTACTTC.

The chain has TRBV6-1 and TRBJ2-3; the D gene is possibly TRBD1 (5 bases). The V gene's germline CDR1 is MNHNS and CDR2 SASEGT. This CDR3 comprises 21 residues. The ends were cut back, 1 base at V and 2 bases at J, with 28 bases in the middle. CDR3 protein: CASSEVFVRQGVPVSTDTQYF. The CDR3 DNA reads as TGTGCCAGCAGTGAAGTCTTCGTACGGCAGGGCGTCCCGGTCTCCACAGATACGCAGTATTTT.

V usage is TRBV18 and J usage is TRBJ2-5; the match to TRBD2 covers 10 bases. The CDR3 runs 15 residues. The germline V gene has CDR1 KGHSH and CDR2 LQKENI. The V gene end was trimmed by 3 bases and the J gene end by 4 bases; junction bases not matched to a gene: 5. CDR3 nucleotides: TGTGCCAGCTCACCGTTCACTAGCGGGACAGAGACCCAGTACTTC. Protein product: CASSPFTSGTETQYF.

The chain recombines TRBV18 with TRBJ1-1, with D possibly TRBD1 on 6 matching bases. Germline values: CDR1 KGHSH, CDR2 LQKENI. The V and J ends lost 3 bases and 1 base respectively, with 9 bases between them. The length of the CDR3 is 14 residues. In DNA, the CDR3 is TGTGCCAGCTCACCTTGGACAGCGAACACTGAAGCTTTCTTT. Amino acids: CASSPWTANTEAFF.

V usage is TRBV5-6 and J usage is TRBJ1-2; 7 bases are shared with TRBD1. The CDR3 consists of 13 residues. With 4 bases clipped from V and 4 bases from J, the junction kept 4 bases outside the gene matches. Germline loops: CDR1 SGHDT, CDR2 YYEEEE. The chain's CDR3 is CASSNGQAYGYTF. CDR3 DNA sequence: TGTGCCAGCAGCAACGGACAGGCCTATGGCTACACCTTC.

The CDR3 is CASSQEGQGASSSGANVLTF. The CDR3 DNA reads as TGCGCCAGCAGCCAAGAAGGACAGGGGGCGTCAAGCTCTGGGGCCAACGTCCTGACTTTC. The V gene is TRBV4-1, the J gene TRBJ2-6; 11 nucleotides align to TRBD1. CDR1 is MGHRA, CDR2 YSYEKL, per germline. V dropped 0 bases and J dropped 0; count of bases not matched to a gene: 7. This CDR3 spans 20 amino acids.

This chain links TRBV6-5 with TRBJ1-5; 7 bases fit TRBD1. With V trimmed by 11 bases and J by 1 base, 2 bases remained unmatched. The V gene's germline CDR1 is MNHEY and CDR2 SVGAGI. This CDR3 contains 12 residues. The CDR3 sequence: CASRGSNQPQHF. The CDR3 region has the DNA TGTGCCTCCAGGGGGAGCAATCAGCCCCAGCATTTT.

The chain couples TRBV27 to TRBJ2-7; 10 nucleotides match TRBD2. Germline V lookup: CDR1 MNHEY, CDR2 SMNVEV (reference sequence). There are 16 residues in the CDR3. With 6 bases clipped from V and 6 bases from J, the junction kept 14 bases outside the gene matches. The CDR3 spells CASRTQREGPQVEQYF. The DNA for the CDR3 is TGTGCCAGCAGAACCCAGCGGGAGGGCCCTCAGGTCGAGCAGTACTTC.

The V and J genes are TRBV4-2 and TRBJ2-5; the D gene is possibly TRBD2 (6 bases). Germline-derived CDR1 and CDR2 are LGHNA and YNFKEQ. Trimming removed 1 base at V and 3 bases at J, with 12 bases between. CDR3 size: 15 residues. CDR3 loop: CASSQAGTLEETQYF. Written as DNA, the CDR3 is TGTGCCAGCAGCCAAGCCGGGACTCTAGAAGAGACCCAGTACTTC.

This clone occurred once. The chain carries TRBV9 and TRBJ1-1; D is perhaps TRBD1 (6 bases). This CDR3 has 15 residues. Germline V gives CDR1 SGDLS, CDR2 YYNGEE. The V end lost 0 bases, the J end lost 4 bases, and 13 bases lay between the germline ends. CDR3 in DNA: TGTGCCAGCAGCGTAGATGGGGGAGGGGGCACTGAAGCTTTCTTT. It specifies CASSVDGGGGTEAFF.

The chain has TRBV19 and TRBJ2-3; 11 positions match TRBD2. The V segment lost 5 bases and the J segment 2 bases; nucleotides outside the gene matches: 6. The CDR3 is 16 residues long. The germline V gene encodes CDR1 LNHDA and CDR2 SQIVND (reference sequence). The CDR3 bases are TGTGCCAGTAGTTCCGGACTAGCGGGCAACACAGATACGCAGTATTTT. Translation gives CASSSGLAGNTDTQYF.

This chain joins TRBV5-6 and TRBJ2-1; 7 bases match TRBD1. CDR1 and CDR2 (germline): SGHDT, YYEEEE. This CDR3 is 13 amino acids long. Trimming removed 6 bases from V and 4 bases from J; junction bases left unmatched: 4. CDR3 nucleotide sequence: TGTGCCAGCACCCGGACAGGTTACAATGAGCAGTTCTTC. As protein: CASTRTGYNEQFF.

The chain couples TRBV7-9 to TRBJ1-2, with 10 bases lining up with TRBD1. V shed 8 bases, J shed 6 bases, and the junction held 9 bases outside the gene matches. Germline CDR1 and CDR2: SEHNR and FQNEAQ (reference sequence). The CDR3 is 14 residues long. Written as DNA, the CDR3 is TGTGCCAGCTTAGTCGGCGGGACAGGGGATGGCTACACCTTC. As protein: CASLVGGTGDGYTF.